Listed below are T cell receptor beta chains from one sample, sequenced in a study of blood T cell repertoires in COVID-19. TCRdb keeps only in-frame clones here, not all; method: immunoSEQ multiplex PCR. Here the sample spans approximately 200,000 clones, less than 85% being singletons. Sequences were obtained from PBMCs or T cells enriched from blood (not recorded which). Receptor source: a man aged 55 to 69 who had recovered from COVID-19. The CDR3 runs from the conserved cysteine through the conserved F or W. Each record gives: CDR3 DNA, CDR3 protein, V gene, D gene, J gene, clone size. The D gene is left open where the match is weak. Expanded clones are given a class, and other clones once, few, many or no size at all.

CDR3nt: TGTGCTAGTGCCTCGGGGGTTGCCCAGCCCCAGCATTTT
CDR3aa: CASASGVAQPQHF
v_gene: TRBV12-5
d_gene: .
j_gene: TRBJ1-5
abundance: .

CDR3nt: TGTGCCAGCAGCTTTACAGTTGCGATATCGGGGGAAAAACTGTTTTTT
CDR3aa: CASSFTVAISGEKLFF
v_gene: TRBV7-9
d_gene: .
j_gene: TRBJ1-4
abundance: .

CDR3nt: TGTGCCAGCAGCCAAGTGGGACTTGGGACAGATACGCAGTATTTT
CDR3aa: CASSQVGLGTDTQYF
v_gene: TRBV3-1/TRBV3-2
d_gene: .
j_gene: TRBJ2-3
abundance: .

CDR3nt: TGCGCCATATACAATGAGCAGTTCTTC
CDR3aa: CAIYNEQFF
v_gene: TRBV10-2
d_gene: .
j_gene: TRBJ2-1
abundance: .

CDR3nt: TGCAGGGCAGGGATAAGCTCTGGCTACACCTTC
CDR3aa: CRAGISSGYTF
v_gene: TRBV20-1
d_gene: .
j_gene: TRBJ1-2
abundance: .

CDR3nt: TGTGCCAGCCTTAGAGGTTCTAACTATGGCTACACCTTC
CDR3aa: CASLRGSNYGYTF
v_gene: TRBV7-2
d_gene: .
j_gene: TRBJ1-2
abundance: few

CDR3nt: TGCGCCAGCAGCCAAGATGAGGGGAGGTCCCAGCATTTT
CDR3aa: CASSQDEGRSQHF
v_gene: TRBV4-3
d_gene: .
j_gene: TRBJ1-5
abundance: few

CDR3nt: TGTGCCAGCAGCCCTACTACAGGGTTCGGGGAGCTGTTTTTT
CDR3aa: CASSPTTGFGELFF
v_gene: TRBV11-2
d_gene: .
j_gene: TRBJ2-2
abundance: .

CDR3nt: TGTGCCAGTAGGGCAGTCTATGGCTACACCTTC
CDR3aa: CASRAVYGYTF
v_gene: TRBV19
d_gene: .
j_gene: TRBJ1-2
abundance: .

CDR3nt: TGTGCCAGCAGCTACAGGGCAAATGAAAAACTGTTTTTT
CDR3aa: CASSYRANEKLFF
v_gene: TRBV7-2
d_gene: .
j_gene: TRBJ1-4
abundance: once

CDR3nt: TGCGCCAGCAGCCAAGGGACAGGAAATCAGCCCCAGCATTTT
CDR3aa: CASSQGTGNQPQHF
v_gene: TRBV5-1
d_gene: TRBD1
j_gene: TRBJ1-5
abundance: .

CDR3nt: TGCGCCAGCAGCCAAGGACAGGGGGCAAACACCGGGGAGCTGTTTTTT
CDR3aa: CASSQGQGANTGELFF
v_gene: TRBV4-3
d_gene: TRBD1
j_gene: TRBJ2-2
abundance: once

CDR3nt: TGTGCCAGCAGCCCATGGACAGGGGGCCAGCCCCAGCATTTT
CDR3aa: CASSPWTGGQPQHF
v_gene: TRBV7-2
d_gene: TRBD1
j_gene: TRBJ1-5
abundance: .

CDR3nt: TGTGCCAGCTCACCGGGACAGACCTACGAGCAGTACTTC
CDR3aa: CASSPGQTYEQYF
v_gene: TRBV18
d_gene: TRBD1
j_gene: TRBJ2-7
abundance: .

CDR3nt: TGTGCCAGCTCACCAGACGGACAGGGATACTATGGCTACACCTTC
CDR3aa: CASSPDGQGYYGYTF
v_gene: TRBV18
d_gene: TRBD1
j_gene: TRBJ1-2
abundance: .

CDR3nt: TGTGCCAGCAGCCAGACACCGGACAGGGTATCTGGAAACACCATATATTTT
CDR3aa: CASSQTPDRVSGNTIYF
v_gene: TRBV5-5
d_gene: TRBD1
j_gene: TRBJ1-3
abundance: .

CDR3nt: TGTGCCAGCAGCCAAGGCAGGACAGCTGGAAACACCATATATTTT
CDR3aa: CASSQGRTAGNTIYF
v_gene: TRBV3-1/TRBV3-2
d_gene: .
j_gene: TRBJ1-3
abundance: .

CDR3nt: TGTGCCAGCAGCTTAGATCGGGGGGGCTATGAGACCCAGTACTTC
CDR3aa: CASSLDRGGYETQYF
v_gene: TRBV7-2
d_gene: TRBD2
j_gene: TRBJ2-5
abundance: .

CDR3nt: TGTGCCAGTAGTGGAGGCAGGAACACTGAAGCTTTCTTT
CDR3aa: CASSGGRNTEAFF
v_gene: TRBV19
d_gene: .
j_gene: TRBJ1-1
abundance: .

CDR3nt: TGCGCCAGCAGCTTCGACAGGGGTCACACAGATACGCAGTATTTT
CDR3aa: CASSFDRGHTDTQYF
v_gene: TRBV5-1
d_gene: TRBD1
j_gene: TRBJ2-3
abundance: .

CDR3nt: TGTGCCTGGAGTGATGGGACAGCCTATAATTCACCCCTCCACTTT
CDR3aa: CAWSDGTAYNSPLHF
v_gene: TRBV30
d_gene: TRBD1
j_gene: TRBJ1-6
abundance: once

CDR3nt: TGTGCCAGCAGCAAGACAGGGGGCGGGCAGCCCCAGCATTTT
CDR3aa: CASSKTGGGQPQHF
v_gene: TRBV7-9
d_gene: TRBD1
j_gene: TRBJ1-5
abundance: .

CDR3nt: TGTGCCAGCAACGATATGGGGGGTAGGGGTTATGGCTACACCTTC
CDR3aa: CASNDMGGRGYGYTF
v_gene: TRBV6-5
d_gene: .
j_gene: TRBJ1-2
abundance: .

CDR3nt: TGTGCCAGCAAGCGCGGGGTATACAATGAGCAGTTCTTC
CDR3aa: CASKRGVYNEQFF
v_gene: TRBV6-5
d_gene: .
j_gene: TRBJ2-1
abundance: .

CDR3nt: TGTGCCAGCAGCCAAGAAGACAGGGAAAGGGAGGCTTTCTTT
CDR3aa: CASSQEDREREAFF
v_gene: TRBV3-1/TRBV3-2
d_gene: TRBD1
j_gene: TRBJ1-1
abundance: .

CDR3nt: TGTGCTAGTGGCTCTGGGACAGGCAATCAGCCCCAGCATTTT
CDR3aa: CASGSGTGNQPQHF
v_gene: TRBV12-5
d_gene: TRBD1
j_gene: TRBJ1-5
abundance: .

CDR3nt: TGTGCCAGCAGCCAATTTAGGGGGCATGGAGAAAAACTGTTTTTT
CDR3aa: CASSQFRGHGEKLFF
v_gene: TRBV14
d_gene: TRBD1
j_gene: TRBJ1-4
abundance: once

CDR3nt: TGCGCCAGCAGCCAATCCGGGACAGCTAATTCACCCCTCCACTTT
CDR3aa: CASSQSGTANSPLHF
v_gene: TRBV4-3
d_gene: TRBD1
j_gene: TRBJ1-6
abundance: .

CDR3nt: TGTGCCAGTAGTATATTGGCAGGGGACGTTGGTGAAAAACTGTTTTTT
CDR3aa: CASSILAGDVGEKLFF
v_gene: TRBV19
d_gene: .
j_gene: TRBJ1-4
abundance: .

CDR3nt: TGTGCCAGCAGCTTACAGGGACAGGGAGAAGCTTTCTTT
CDR3aa: CASSLQGQGEAFF
v_gene: TRBV7-9
d_gene: TRBD1
j_gene: TRBJ1-1
abundance: .

CDR3nt: TGTGCCAGCAGCCAGACGGGACAGTACAATCAGCCCCAGCATTTT
CDR3aa: CASSQTGQYNQPQHF
v_gene: TRBV5-5
d_gene: TRBD1
j_gene: TRBJ1-5
abundance: .

CDR3nt: TGTGCCAGCAGAAGTAGGGACAGGAGCTCTGGAAACACCATATATTTT
CDR3aa: CASRSRDRSSGNTIYF
v_gene: TRBV7-9
d_gene: TRBD1
j_gene: TRBJ1-3
abundance: .

CDR3nt: TGTGCCAGCAGTGCGGTCAGAGATACGCAGTATTTT
CDR3aa: CASSAVRDTQYF
v_gene: TRBV12-3/TRBV12-4
d_gene: .
j_gene: TRBJ2-3
abundance: .

CDR3nt: TGTGCCAGCTCACGCGGGAACCAAGAGACCCAGTACTTC
CDR3aa: CASSRGNQETQYF
v_gene: TRBV18
d_gene: .
j_gene: TRBJ2-5
abundance: .

CDR3nt: TGTGCCAGTAGTATCCCGAGCGTCGGCTACACCTTC
CDR3aa: CASSIPSVGYTF
v_gene: TRBV19
d_gene: .
j_gene: TRBJ1-2
abundance: .

CDR3nt: TGCAGCGTTGAAGATGGAGGGGGCCGAGGCACTGAAGCTTTCTTT
CDR3aa: CSVEDGGGRGTEAFF
v_gene: TRBV29-1
d_gene: TRBD1
j_gene: TRBJ1-1
abundance: .

CDR3nt: TGTGCCAGCAGCTTAGGGGGCAGGGGCTGGTCACCCCTCCACTTT
CDR3aa: CASSLGGRGWSPLHF
v_gene: TRBV11-2
d_gene: .
j_gene: TRBJ1-6
abundance: .

CDR3nt: TGTGCCAGCAGCTTCGAGGTGGCCAGGGAGGGAGACACTGAAGCTTTCTTT
CDR3aa: CASSFEVAREGDTEAFF
v_gene: TRBV7-9
d_gene: .
j_gene: TRBJ1-1
abundance: .

CDR3nt: TGTGCCAGCAGCTTAATGGCAGAGGGAAACCCTGAAGCTTTCTTT
CDR3aa: CASSLMAEGNPEAFF
v_gene: TRBV7-3
d_gene: .
j_gene: TRBJ1-1
abundance: .

CDR3nt: TGTGCCAGCAGCTTTATCCCGACAGGGTCCTATGGCTACACCTTC
CDR3aa: CASSFIPTGSYGYTF
v_gene: TRBV27
d_gene: TRBD1
j_gene: TRBJ1-2
abundance: .

CDR3nt: TGTGCCAGCAGCCAAGAGGGGCTAGCGGTGTACAATGAGCAGTTCTTC
CDR3aa: CASSQEGLAVYNEQFF
v_gene: TRBV14
d_gene: TRBD2
j_gene: TRBJ2-1
abundance: .

CDR3nt: TGTGCCAGCTCCCTTGGACAGGGTATGAACACTGAAGCTTTCTTT
CDR3aa: CASSLGQGMNTEAFF
v_gene: TRBV18
d_gene: TRBD1
j_gene: TRBJ1-1
abundance: .

CDR3nt: TGTGCCAGCAGCTTGGGTGGCGGGGGCCTCAGTATCGGGGAGCTGTTTTTT
CDR3aa: CASSLGGGGLSIGELFF
v_gene: TRBV5-4
d_gene: .
j_gene: TRBJ2-2
abundance: .

CDR3nt: TGTGCCAGCAGCCAAGATGGGGCTAGAGGCTACACCTTC
CDR3aa: CASSQDGARGYTF
v_gene: TRBV3-1/TRBV3-2
d_gene: .
j_gene: TRBJ1-2
abundance: .

CDR3nt: TGCAGCGTTGGCCAGTCTTACGAGCAGTACTTC
CDR3aa: CSVGQSYEQYF
v_gene: TRBV29-1
d_gene: .
j_gene: TRBJ2-7
abundance: once

CDR3nt: TGTGCCAGCAGCTTAGGGGGGCGTACTGAAGCTTTCTTT
CDR3aa: CASSLGGRTEAFF
v_gene: TRBV11-3
d_gene: .
j_gene: TRBJ1-1
abundance: .

CDR3nt: TGTGCCATCAGTGGGAGGGGAATGGGGAACACTGAAGCTTTCTTT
CDR3aa: CAISGRGMGNTEAFF
v_gene: TRBV10-3
d_gene: .
j_gene: TRBJ1-1
abundance: .